The rows below give T cell receptor beta chains drawn from one sample of a study of T-cell reconstitution after alpha-beta-depleted transplantation in children. TCRdb itself ran the PCR reads through MiXCR, one entry per CDR3 protein. The repertoire consists of some 240,000 distinct CDR3 sequences, with around 13% occurring once and the leading ten covering 2.6%. Source: PBMCs from the stem cell graft donor, taken from the stem cell graft. The receptor source for this set is a human donor who donated a stem cell graft to a child with acute lymphoblastic leukemia. The CDR3 runs from the conserved cysteine through the conserved F or W. Fields, in order: V gene, D gene, J gene, CDR3 length, clone size, CDR3 DNA, CDR3 protein. The D gene is left open where the match is weak. Part of the rows lack a size; the others show once, few, many or a class for expanded clones.

v_gene: TRBV27; d_gene: NA; j_gene: TRBJ2-3; len: 16; abundance: many; CDR3nt: TGTGCCAGCAGTGCCGGCGGGGGCCCCAGCACAGATACGCAGTATTTT; CDR3aa: CASSAGGGPSTDTQYF
v_gene: TRBV5-1; d_gene: NA; j_gene: TRBJ1-3; len: 13; abundance: many; CDR3nt: TGCGCCAGCAGCGACGACTATGGAAACACCATATATTTT; CDR3aa: CASSDDYGNTIYF
v_gene: TRBV6-1; d_gene: NA; j_gene: TRBJ2-3; len: 16; abundance: many; CDR3nt: TGTGCCAGCAGTGGCATTCCGCGCCTGGGGACAGATACGCAGTATTTT; CDR3aa: CASSGIPRLGTDTQYF
v_gene: TRBV5-1; d_gene: TRBD1; j_gene: TRBJ2-1; len: 15; abundance: many; CDR3nt: TGCGCCAGCAGCATAACGGGACAGGGGAACCATGAGCAGTTCTTC; CDR3aa: CASSITGQGNHEQFF
v_gene: TRBV28; d_gene: NA; j_gene: TRBJ1-6; len: 13; abundance: many; CDR3nt: TGTGCCAGCACCTCAGAGAAGAATTCACCCCTCCACTTT; CDR3aa: CASTSEKNSPLHF
v_gene: TRBV7-2; d_gene: NA; j_gene: TRBJ1-4; len: 16; abundance: few; CDR3nt: TGTGCCAGCAGCCTCTCCCGCAACCGATTCGGGGAAAAACTGTTTTTT; CDR3aa: CASSLSRNRFGEKLFF
v_gene: TRBV9; d_gene: TRBD2; j_gene: TRBJ2-1; len: 14; abundance: many; CDR3nt: TGTGCCAGCAGCGTGAGTAGCGGGAGAAGTGAGCAGTTCTTC; CDR3aa: CASSVSSGRSEQFF
v_gene: TRBV6-5; d_gene: NA; j_gene: TRBJ2-3; len: 15; abundance: many; CDR3nt: TGTGCCAGCAGTTACGGCGGGATCGCAGGTGATACGCAGTATTTT; CDR3aa: CASSYGGIAGDTQYF
v_gene: TRBV4-1; d_gene: NA; j_gene: TRBJ1-3; len: 13; abundance: NA; CDR3nt: TGCGCCAGCAGCCAAAGCTCTGGAAACACCATATATTTT; CDR3aa: CASSQSSGNTIYF
v_gene: TRBV15; d_gene: NA; j_gene: TRBJ1-2; len: 12; abundance: few; CDR3nt: TGTGCCACCAGCTCCTGGGGGGACAGCTACACCTTC; CDR3aa: CATSSWGDSYTF
v_gene: TRBV10-3; d_gene: NA; j_gene: TRBJ2-2; len: 16; abundance: many; CDR3nt: TGTGCCATCCCTAGGGGAGTGGGAGCGAACACCGGGGAGCTGTTTTTT; CDR3aa: CAIPRGVGANTGELFF
v_gene: TRBV6-1; d_gene: NA; j_gene: TRBJ1-1; len: 11; abundance: many; CDR3nt: TGTGCCAGCAGCGGGACAAGCAATACCTTCTTT; CDR3aa: CASSGTSNTFF
v_gene: TRBV7-9; d_gene: NA; j_gene: TRBJ1-1; len: 14; abundance: many; CDR3nt: TGTGCCAGCAGCACCCCCGCAGGGGCCGCTGAAGCTTTCTTT; CDR3aa: CASSTPAGAAEAFF
v_gene: TRBV12-3/TRBV12-4; d_gene: TRBD1; j_gene: TRBJ2-5; len: 15; abundance: many; CDR3nt: TGTGCCAGCAGTTTAAGGGGGCATGGTCAAGAGACCCAGTACTTC; CDR3aa: CASSLRGHGQETQYF
v_gene: TRBV7-3; d_gene: NA; j_gene: TRBJ2-7; len: 13; abundance: many; CDR3nt: TGTGCCAGCAGCCCCCGGTTTGGGGACGAGCAGTACTTC; CDR3aa: CASSPRFGDEQYF
v_gene: TRBV5-1; d_gene: NA; j_gene: TRBJ2-7; len: 14; abundance: many; CDR3nt: TGCGCCAGCAGCCAACAGGGGCGGGGAGACGAGCAGTACTTC; CDR3aa: CASSQQGRGDEQYF
v_gene: TRBV6-5; d_gene: TRBD1; j_gene: TRBJ1-6; len: 14; abundance: many; CDR3nt: TGTGCCAGCGGGACCGGGACAGAGAATTCACCCCTCCACTTT; CDR3aa: CASGTGTENSPLHF
v_gene: TRBV5-1; d_gene: NA; j_gene: TRBJ2-5; len: 14; abundance: few; CDR3nt: TGCGCCAGCAGCTTGGCTCAGGGTCGGGAGACCCAGTACTTC; CDR3aa: CASSLAQGRETQYF
v_gene: TRBV5-5; d_gene: TRBD1; j_gene: TRBJ2-3; len: 18; abundance: many; CDR3nt: TGTGCCAGCACCCGATACTTTTCGACAGGGATTATGACAGATACGCAGTATTTT; CDR3aa: CASTRYFSTGIMTDTQYF
v_gene: TRBV7-2; d_gene: NA; j_gene: TRBJ2-6; len: 17; abundance: many; CDR3nt: TGTGCCAGCAGCCCCATCAGGGGGGCGGCTGGGGCCAACGTCCTGACTTTC; CDR3aa: CASSPIRGAAGANVLTF
v_gene: TRBV20-1; d_gene: NA; j_gene: TRBJ1-1; len: 15; abundance: NA; CDR3nt: TGCAGTGCTAGAATCTCAGGGCCGGGGAACACTGAAGCTTTCTTT; CDR3aa: CSARISGPGNTEAFF
v_gene: TRBV7-2; d_gene: TRBD1; j_gene: TRBJ2-3; len: 15; abundance: few; CDR3nt: TGTGCCAGCAGCTTACGGACAGGTTCCACAGATACGCAGTATTTT; CDR3aa: CASSLRTGSTDTQYF
v_gene: TRBV7-9; d_gene: NA; j_gene: TRBJ2-6; len: 17; abundance: few; CDR3nt: TGTGCCAGCAGCTTTGAGAGTGCAGGGACTGGGGCCAACGGCCTGACTTTC; CDR3aa: CASSFESAGTGANGLTF
v_gene: TRBV5-1; d_gene: TRBD1; j_gene: TRBJ1-2; len: 15; abundance: many; CDR3nt: TGCGCCAGCAGCTTAGCCGGGACAGCGTCGCGGGGCTACACCTTC; CDR3aa: CASSLAGTASRGYTF
v_gene: TRBV28; d_gene: NA; j_gene: TRBJ2-3; len: 13; abundance: many; CDR3nt: TGTGCCAGTCTGGTCAGAAACACAGATACGCAGTATTTT; CDR3aa: CASLVRNTDTQYF
v_gene: TRBV10-3; d_gene: TRBD2; j_gene: TRBJ2-3; len: 16; abundance: many; CDR3nt: TGTGCCATCTGGGATAGCGGGGGCGAACGCACAGATACGCAGTATTTT; CDR3aa: CAIWDSGGERTDTQYF
v_gene: TRBV6-2/TRBV6-3; d_gene: NA; j_gene: TRBJ2-1; len: 15; abundance: many; CDR3nt: TGTGCCAGCAGTTACTCGTTGGAGGGGTACAATGAGCAGTTCTTC; CDR3aa: CASSYSLEGYNEQFF
v_gene: TRBV9; d_gene: NA; j_gene: TRBJ2-2; len: 13; abundance: many; CDR3nt: TGTGCCAGCAGCGTAGCCCGGTTCGGGGAGCTGTTTTTT; CDR3aa: CASSVARFGELFF
v_gene: TRBV3-1; d_gene: TRBD1; j_gene: TRBJ2-1; len: 15; abundance: NA; CDR3nt: TGTGCCAGCAGAATAAGGACAGGGGGGGGAAATGAGCAGTTCTTC; CDR3aa: CASRIRTGGGNEQFF
v_gene: TRBV5-1; d_gene: TRBD2; j_gene: TRBJ2-1; len: 13; abundance: NA; CDR3nt: TGCGCCAGCAGCTTGAATAGCGGGGGTGAGCAGTTCTTC; CDR3aa: CASSLNSGGEQFF
v_gene: TRBV20-1; d_gene: TRBD1; j_gene: TRBJ1-6; len: 16; abundance: few; CDR3nt: TGCAGTGCCCAAAACCCCTCGACAGGGGGCCATTCACCCCTCCACTTT; CDR3aa: CSAQNPSTGGHSPLHF
v_gene: TRBV10-3; d_gene: NA; j_gene: TRBJ2-7; len: 13; abundance: many; CDR3nt: TGTGCCATCAGTGAGCCCGGGGACTACGAGCAGTACTTC; CDR3aa: CAISEPGDYEQYF
v_gene: TRBV14; d_gene: TRBD2; j_gene: TRBJ2-1; len: 18; abundance: many; CDR3nt: TGTGCCAGCAGCCACTTTGTAAAGCGGGAGGGCGCCTACAATGAGCAGTTCTTC; CDR3aa: CASSHFVKREGAYNEQFF
v_gene: TRBV12-3/TRBV12-4; d_gene: NA; j_gene: TRBJ2-7; len: 17; abundance: NA; CDR3nt: TGTGCCAGCAGTTTTGGGGGACCGGGACCCTGGAAGGCCGAGCAGTACTTC; CDR3aa: CASSFGGPGPWKAEQYF
v_gene: TRBV30; d_gene: NA; j_gene: TRBJ1-1; len: 14; abundance: once; CDR3nt: TGTGCCTGGAGTGTTCTCGGGATGAACACTGAAGCTTTCTTT; CDR3aa: CAWSVLGMNTEAFF
v_gene: TRBV9; d_gene: TRBD1; j_gene: TRBJ1-1; len: 16; abundance: many; CDR3nt: TGTGCCAGCAGCGCAGGGGTGGGACAGGGAAGCACTGAAGCTTTCTTT; CDR3aa: CASSAGVGQGSTEAFF
v_gene: TRBV5-5; d_gene: NA; j_gene: TRBJ1-6; len: 16; abundance: many; CDR3nt: TGTGCCAGCAGCCTTGACAGGAGCTCCTATAATTCACCCCTCCACTTT; CDR3aa: CASSLDRSSYNSPLHF